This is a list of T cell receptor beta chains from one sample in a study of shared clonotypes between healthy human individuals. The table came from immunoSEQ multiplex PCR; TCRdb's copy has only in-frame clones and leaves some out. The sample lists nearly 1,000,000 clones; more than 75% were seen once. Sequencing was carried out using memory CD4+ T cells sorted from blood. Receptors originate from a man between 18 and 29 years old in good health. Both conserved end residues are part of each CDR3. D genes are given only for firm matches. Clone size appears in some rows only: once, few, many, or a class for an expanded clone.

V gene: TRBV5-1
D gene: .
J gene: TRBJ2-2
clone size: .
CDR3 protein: CASSNMGPVAGELFF
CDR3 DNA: TGCGCCAGCAGCAACATGGGCCCAGTAGCCGGGGAGCTGTTTTTT

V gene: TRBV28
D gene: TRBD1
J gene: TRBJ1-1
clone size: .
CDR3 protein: CASKTGGRSEAFF
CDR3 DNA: TGTGCCAGCAAGACAGGGGGAAGGAGTGAAGCTTTCTTT

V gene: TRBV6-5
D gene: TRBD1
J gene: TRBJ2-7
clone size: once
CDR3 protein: CASSSQGAPEQYF
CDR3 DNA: TGTGCCAGCAGTTCACAGGGGGCCCCCGAGCAGTACTTC

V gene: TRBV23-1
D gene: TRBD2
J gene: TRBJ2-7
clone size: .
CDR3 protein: CASSPKRGLSYEQYF
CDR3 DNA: TGCGCCAGCAGTCCCAAGCGGGGGCTTTCCTACGAGCAGTACTTC

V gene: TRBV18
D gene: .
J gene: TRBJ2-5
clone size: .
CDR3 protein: CASSPRRVETQYF
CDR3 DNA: TGTGCCAGCTCACCACGCCGGGTTGAGACCCAGTACTTC

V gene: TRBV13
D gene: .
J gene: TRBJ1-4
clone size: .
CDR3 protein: CASSSRGGKLFF
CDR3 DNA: TGTGCCAGCAGCTCCCGAGGCGGAAAACTGTTTTTT

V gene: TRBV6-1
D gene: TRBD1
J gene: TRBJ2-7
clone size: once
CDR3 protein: CAAYPGDRSYEQYF
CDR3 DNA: TGTGCCGCCTACCCTGGGGACAGATCCTACGAGCAGTACTTC

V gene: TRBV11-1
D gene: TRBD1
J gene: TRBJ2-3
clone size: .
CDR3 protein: CASSPGTGRQDTQYF
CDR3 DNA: TGTGCCAGCAGCCCAGGGACAGGGCGTCAGGATACGCAGTATTTT

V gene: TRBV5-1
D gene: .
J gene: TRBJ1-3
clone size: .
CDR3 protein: CASSEGAGNTIYF
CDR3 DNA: TGCGCCAGCAGCGAGGGCGCTGGAAACACCATATATTTT

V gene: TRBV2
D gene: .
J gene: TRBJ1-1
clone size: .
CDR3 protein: CASSETGHRGEAFF
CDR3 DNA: TGTGCCAGCAGTGAAACGGGGCACCGGGGTGAAGCTTTCTTT

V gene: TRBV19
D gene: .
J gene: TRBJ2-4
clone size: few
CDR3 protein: CASSAQIAKNIQYF
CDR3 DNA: TGTGCCAGTAGTGCCCAGATAGCCAAAAACATTCAGTACTTC

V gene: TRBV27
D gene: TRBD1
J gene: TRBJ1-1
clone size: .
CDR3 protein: CASTLTGGAAKAFF
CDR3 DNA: TGTGCCAGCACCCTTACAGGGGGCGCCGCTAAAGCTTTCTTT

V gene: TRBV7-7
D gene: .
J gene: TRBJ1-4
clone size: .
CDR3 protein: CASSLGPEAARGKLFF
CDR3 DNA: TGTGCTAGCAGCTTAGGTCCGGAGGCCGCGAGGGGAAAACTGTTTTTT

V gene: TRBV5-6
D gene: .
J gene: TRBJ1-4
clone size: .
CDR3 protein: CASCVRANEKLFF
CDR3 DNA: TGTGCCAGCTGCGTGCGGGCTAATGAAAAACTGTTTTTT

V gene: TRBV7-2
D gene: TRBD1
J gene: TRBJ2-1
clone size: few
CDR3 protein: CASSPDRGGHNEQFF
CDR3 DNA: TGTGCCAGCAGCCCCGACAGGGGGGGTCACAATGAGCAGTTCTTC

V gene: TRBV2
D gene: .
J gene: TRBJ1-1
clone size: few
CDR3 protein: CASIFGGGTEAFF
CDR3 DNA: TGTGCCAGCATCTTCGGAGGGGGCACTGAAGCTTTCTTT

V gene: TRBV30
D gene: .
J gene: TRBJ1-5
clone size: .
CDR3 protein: CAWSTELGQPQHF
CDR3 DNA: TGTGCCTGGAGTACAGAGCTTGGGCAGCCCCAGCATTTT